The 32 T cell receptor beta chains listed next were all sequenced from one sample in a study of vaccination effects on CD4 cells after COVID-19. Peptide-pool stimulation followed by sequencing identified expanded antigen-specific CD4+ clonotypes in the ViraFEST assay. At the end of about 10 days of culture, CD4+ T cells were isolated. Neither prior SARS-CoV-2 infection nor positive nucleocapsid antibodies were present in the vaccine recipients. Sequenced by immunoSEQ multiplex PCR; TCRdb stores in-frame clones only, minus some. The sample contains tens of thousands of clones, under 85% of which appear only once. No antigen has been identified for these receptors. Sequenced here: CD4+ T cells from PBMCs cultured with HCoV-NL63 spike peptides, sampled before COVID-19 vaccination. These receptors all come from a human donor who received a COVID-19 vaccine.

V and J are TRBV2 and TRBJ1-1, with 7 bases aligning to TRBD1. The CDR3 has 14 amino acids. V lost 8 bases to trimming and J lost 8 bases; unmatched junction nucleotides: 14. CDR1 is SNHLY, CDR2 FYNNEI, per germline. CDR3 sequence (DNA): TGTGCCAGCTTAATTGCCGGGACAGCTACGGAAGCTTTCTTT. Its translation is CASLIAGTATEAFF.

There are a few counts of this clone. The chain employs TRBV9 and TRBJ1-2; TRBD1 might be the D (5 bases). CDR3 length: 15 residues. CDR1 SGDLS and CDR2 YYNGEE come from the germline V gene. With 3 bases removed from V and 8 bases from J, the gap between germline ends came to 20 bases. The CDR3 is CASSGQGTQRVGYTF. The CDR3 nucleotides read TGTGCCAGCAGCGGCCAAGGGACTCAGCGGGTAGGCTACACCTTC.

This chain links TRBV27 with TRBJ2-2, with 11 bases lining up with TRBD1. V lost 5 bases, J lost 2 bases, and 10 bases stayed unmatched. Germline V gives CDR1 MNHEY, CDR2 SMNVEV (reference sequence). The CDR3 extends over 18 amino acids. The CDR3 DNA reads TGTGCCAGCAGTCTTATGTTCGGGACAGGGGGAAACACCGGGGAGCTGTTTTTT. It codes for CASSLMFGTGGNTGELFF.

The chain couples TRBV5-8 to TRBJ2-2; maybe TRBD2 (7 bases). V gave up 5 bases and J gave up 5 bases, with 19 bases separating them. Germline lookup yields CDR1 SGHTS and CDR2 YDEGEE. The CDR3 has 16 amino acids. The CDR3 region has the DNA TGTGCCAGCAGTCCTAGGGGGGGATCGAGAACCGGGGAGCTGTTTTTT. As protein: CASSPRGGSRTGELFF.

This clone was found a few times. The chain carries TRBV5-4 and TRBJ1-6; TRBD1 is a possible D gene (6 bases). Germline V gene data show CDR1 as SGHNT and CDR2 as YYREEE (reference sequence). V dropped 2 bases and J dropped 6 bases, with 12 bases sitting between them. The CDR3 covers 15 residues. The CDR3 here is CASSFQGNINSPLHF. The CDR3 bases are TGTGCCAGCAGCTTCCAGGGGAATATTAATTCACCCCTCCACTTT. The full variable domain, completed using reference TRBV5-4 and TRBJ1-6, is ETGVTQSPTHLIKTRGQQVTLRCSSQSGHNTVSWYQQALGQGPQFIFQYYREEENGRGNFPPRFSGLQFPNYSSELNVNALELDDSALYLCASSFQGNINSPLHFGNGTRLTVT.

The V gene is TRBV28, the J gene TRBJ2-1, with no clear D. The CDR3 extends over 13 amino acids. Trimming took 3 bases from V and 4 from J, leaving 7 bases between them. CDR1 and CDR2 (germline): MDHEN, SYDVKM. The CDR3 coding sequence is TGTGCCAGCAGTTTGCTTGGGTACAATGAGCAGTTCTTC. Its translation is CASSLLGYNEQFF.

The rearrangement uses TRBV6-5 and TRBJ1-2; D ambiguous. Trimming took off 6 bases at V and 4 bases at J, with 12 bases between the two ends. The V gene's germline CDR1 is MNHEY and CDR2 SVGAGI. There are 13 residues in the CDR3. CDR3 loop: CASSRNMGYGYTF. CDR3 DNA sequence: TGTGCCAGCAGCCGCAACATGGGCTATGGCTACACCTTC.

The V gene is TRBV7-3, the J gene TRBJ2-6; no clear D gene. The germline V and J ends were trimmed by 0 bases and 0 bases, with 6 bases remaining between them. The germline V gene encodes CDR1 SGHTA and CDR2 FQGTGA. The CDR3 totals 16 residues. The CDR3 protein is CASSLTVDSGANVLTF. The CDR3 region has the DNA TGTGCCAGCAGCTTAACCGTAGACTCTGGGGCCAACGTCCTGACTTTC.

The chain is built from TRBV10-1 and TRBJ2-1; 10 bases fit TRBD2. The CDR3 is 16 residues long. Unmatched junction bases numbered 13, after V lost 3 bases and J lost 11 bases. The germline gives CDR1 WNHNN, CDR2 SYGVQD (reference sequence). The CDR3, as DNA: TGCGCCAGCAGTGATTCAGCGGGGGGGCAGGTCAGCAAGCAGTTCTTC. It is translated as CASSDSAGGQVSKQFF.

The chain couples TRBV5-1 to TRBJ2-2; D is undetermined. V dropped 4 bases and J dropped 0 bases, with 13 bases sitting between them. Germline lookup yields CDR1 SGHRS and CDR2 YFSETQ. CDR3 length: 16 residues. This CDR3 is CASSPSTAANTGELFF. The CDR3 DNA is TGCGCCAGCAGCCCATCCACCGCCGCGAACACCGGGGAGCTGTTTTTT.

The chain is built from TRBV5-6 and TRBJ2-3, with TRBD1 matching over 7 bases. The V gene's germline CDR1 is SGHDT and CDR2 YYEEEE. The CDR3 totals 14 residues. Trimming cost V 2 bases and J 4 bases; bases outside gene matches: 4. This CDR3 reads CASSFRDRPDTQYF. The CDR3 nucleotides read TGTGCCAGCAGCTTTCGGGACAGACCAGATACGCAGTATTTT.

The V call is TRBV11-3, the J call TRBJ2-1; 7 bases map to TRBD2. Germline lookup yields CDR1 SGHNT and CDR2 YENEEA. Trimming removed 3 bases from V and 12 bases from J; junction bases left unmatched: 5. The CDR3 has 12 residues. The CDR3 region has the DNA TGTGCCAGCAGCTTCACCGGCGGGGGGCAGTTCTTC. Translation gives CASSFTGGGQFF.

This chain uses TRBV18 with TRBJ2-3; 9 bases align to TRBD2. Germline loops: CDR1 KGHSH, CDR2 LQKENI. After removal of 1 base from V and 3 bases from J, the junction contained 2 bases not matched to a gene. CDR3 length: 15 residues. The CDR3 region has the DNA TGTGCCAGCTCACCACAGCGGGGGGTGACAGATACGCAGTATTTT. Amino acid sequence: CASSPQRGVTDTQYF. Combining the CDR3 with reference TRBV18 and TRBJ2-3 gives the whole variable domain NAGVMQNPRHLVRRRGQEARLRCSPMKGHSHVYWYRQLPEEGLKFMVYLQKENIIDESGMPKERFSAEFPKEGPSILRIQQVVRGDSAAYFCASSPQRGVTDTQYFGPGTRLTVL.

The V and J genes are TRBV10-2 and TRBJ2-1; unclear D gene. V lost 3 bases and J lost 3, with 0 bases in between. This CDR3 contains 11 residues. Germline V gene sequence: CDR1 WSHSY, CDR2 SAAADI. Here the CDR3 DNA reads TGCGCCAGCAGTGACTACAATGAGCAGTTCTTC. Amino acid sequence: CASSDYNEQFF.

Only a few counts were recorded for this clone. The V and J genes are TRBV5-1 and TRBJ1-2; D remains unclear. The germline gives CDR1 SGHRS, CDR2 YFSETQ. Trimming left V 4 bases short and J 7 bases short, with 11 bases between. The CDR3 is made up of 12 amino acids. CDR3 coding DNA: TGCGCCAGCAGCCCACTCGGAGGTGGCTACACCTTC. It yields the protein CASSPLGGGYTF.

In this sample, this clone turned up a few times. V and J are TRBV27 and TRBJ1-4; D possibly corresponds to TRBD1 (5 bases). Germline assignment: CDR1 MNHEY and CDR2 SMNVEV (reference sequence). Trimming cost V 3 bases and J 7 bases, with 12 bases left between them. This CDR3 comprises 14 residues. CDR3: CASSFYGGGEKLFF. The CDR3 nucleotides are TGTGCCAGCAGTTTCTATGGGGGGGGTGAAAAACTGTTTTTT.

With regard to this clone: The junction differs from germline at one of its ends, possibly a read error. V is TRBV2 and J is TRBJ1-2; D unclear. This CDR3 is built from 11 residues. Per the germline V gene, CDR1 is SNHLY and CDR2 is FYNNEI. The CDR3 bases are TGTGCCAGCAGTCCTCAGGTGACGAGGGACTTC. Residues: CASSPQVTRDF.

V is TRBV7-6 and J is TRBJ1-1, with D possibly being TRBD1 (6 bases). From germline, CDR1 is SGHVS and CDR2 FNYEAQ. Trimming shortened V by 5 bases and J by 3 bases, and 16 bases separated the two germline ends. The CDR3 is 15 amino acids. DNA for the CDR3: TGTGCCAGCAGCCAATCAGGTGGGGGCGACACTGAAGCTTTCTTT. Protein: CASSQSGGGDTEAFF.

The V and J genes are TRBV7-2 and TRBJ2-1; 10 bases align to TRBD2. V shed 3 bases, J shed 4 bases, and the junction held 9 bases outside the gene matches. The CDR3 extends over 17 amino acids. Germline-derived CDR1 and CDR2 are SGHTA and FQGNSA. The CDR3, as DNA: TGTGCCAGCAGCTTTTTCGTTAGCGGGGGGTTATACAATGAGCAGTTCTTC. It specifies CASSFFVSGGLYNEQFF. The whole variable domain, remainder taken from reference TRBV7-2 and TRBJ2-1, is GAGVSQSPSNKVTEKGKDVELRCDPISGHTALYWYRQSLGQGLEFLIYFQGNSAPDKSGLPSDRFSAERTGGSVSTLTIQRTQQEDSAVYLCASSFFVSGGLYNEQFFGPGTRLTVL.

The CDR3 is CASSQDSSVGTGGYETQYF. The CDR3 DNA reads as TGTGCCAGCAGCCAAGATTCAAGTGTAGGGACAGGGGGCTACGAGACCCAGTACTTC. The rearrangement links TRBV3-1 (or the pseudogene TRBV3-2) to TRBJ2-5; 12 nucleotides line up with TRBD1. Looked up from germline, CDR1 is LGHDT and CDR2 is YNNKEL (reference sequence). Trimming took 0 bases from V and 5 from J; bases not matched to a gene: 13. The CDR3 is made up of 19 amino acids.

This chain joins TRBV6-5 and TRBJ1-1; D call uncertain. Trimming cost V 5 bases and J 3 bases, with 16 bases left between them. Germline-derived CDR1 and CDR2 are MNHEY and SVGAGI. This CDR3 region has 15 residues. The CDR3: CASSPTMERHTEAFF. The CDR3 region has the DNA TGTGCCAGCAGTCCAACAATGGAGCGTCACACTGAAGCTTTCTTT.

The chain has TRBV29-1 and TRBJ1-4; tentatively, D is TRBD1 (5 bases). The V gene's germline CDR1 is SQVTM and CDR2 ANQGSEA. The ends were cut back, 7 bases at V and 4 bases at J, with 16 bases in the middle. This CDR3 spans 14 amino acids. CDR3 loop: CSGTGTENNEKLFF. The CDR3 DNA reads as TGCAGCGGGACCGGGACGGAAAATAATGAAAAACTGTTTTTT.

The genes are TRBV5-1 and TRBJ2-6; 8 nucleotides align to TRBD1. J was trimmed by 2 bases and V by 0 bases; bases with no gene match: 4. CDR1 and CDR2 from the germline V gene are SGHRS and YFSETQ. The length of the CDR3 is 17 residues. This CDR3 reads CASSLDQGAPGANVLTF. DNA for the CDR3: TGCGCCAGCAGCTTGGACCAGGGGGCGCCTGGGGCCAACGTCCTGACTTTC.

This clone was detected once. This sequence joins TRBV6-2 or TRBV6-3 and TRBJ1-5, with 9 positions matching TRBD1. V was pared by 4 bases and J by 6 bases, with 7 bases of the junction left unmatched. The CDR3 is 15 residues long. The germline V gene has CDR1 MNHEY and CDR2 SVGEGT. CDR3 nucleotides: TGTGCCAGCAGTTCAAACAGGGGGCAGAGTCAGCCCCAGCATTTT. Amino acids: CASSSNRGQSQPQHF.

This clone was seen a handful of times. Here the CDR3 reads CASSVTGYEQYV. In DNA form, the CDR3 reads TGTGCCAGCAGCGTGACAGGCTACGAGCAGTACGTC. The chain combines TRBV13 with TRBJ2-7, with a possible D match to TRBD1 (6 bases). Per germline, CDR1 PRHDT and CDR2 FYEKMQ (reference sequence). The V and J ends lost 5 bases and 3 bases respectively, with 8 bases between them. This CDR3 region has 12 residues.

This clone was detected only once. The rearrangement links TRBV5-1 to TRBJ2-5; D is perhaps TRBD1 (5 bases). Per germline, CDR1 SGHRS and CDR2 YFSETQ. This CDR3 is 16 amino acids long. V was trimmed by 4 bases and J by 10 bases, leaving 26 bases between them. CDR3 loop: CASSHTDSFFSGNQYF. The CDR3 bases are TGCGCCAGCAGCCACACTGACAGTTTTTTTAGTGGGAACCAGTACTTC.

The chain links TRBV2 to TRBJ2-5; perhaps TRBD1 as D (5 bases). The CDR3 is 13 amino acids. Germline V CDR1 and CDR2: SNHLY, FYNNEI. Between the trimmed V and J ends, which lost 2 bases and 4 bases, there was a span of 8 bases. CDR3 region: CASSEYGAETQYF. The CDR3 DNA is TGTGCCAGCAGTGAATATGGGGCAGAGACCCAGTACTTC.

The CDR3 region is CSVRPGTGYGYTF. The CDR3 coding sequence is TGCAGCGTTCGACCCGGGACAGGGTACGGCTACACCTTC. The chain uses TRBV29-1 and TRBJ1-2, with 9 bases fitting TRBD1. The length of the CDR3 is 13 residues. Losses at the gene ends were 5 bases for V and 8 bases for J; bases not matched to a gene: 9. From germline, CDR1 is SQVTM and CDR2 ANQGSEA.

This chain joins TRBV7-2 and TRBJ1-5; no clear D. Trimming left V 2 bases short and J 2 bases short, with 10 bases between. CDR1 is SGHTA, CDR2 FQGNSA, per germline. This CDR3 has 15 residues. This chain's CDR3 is CASSLQVGGNQPQHF. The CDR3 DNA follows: TGTGCCAGCAGCTTACAAGTCGGCGGCAATCAGCCCCAGCATTTT.

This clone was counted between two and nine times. The CDR3, as DNA: TGTGCCACCATCGGGGGGCTGGCCTACAATGAGCAGTTCTTC. As protein: CATIGGLAYNEQFF. V gene TRBV24-1 combines with J gene TRBJ2-1, with D perhaps TRBD2 (7 bases). The CDR3 sequence is 14 residues long. Germline V lookup: CDR1 KGHDR, CDR2 SFDVKD. V lost 8 bases and J lost 2, with 12 bases in between.

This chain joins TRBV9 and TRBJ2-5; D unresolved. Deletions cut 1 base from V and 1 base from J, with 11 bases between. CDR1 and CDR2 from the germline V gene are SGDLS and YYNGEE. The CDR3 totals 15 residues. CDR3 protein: CASSVNGVFQETQYF. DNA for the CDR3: TGTGCCAGCAGCGTAAATGGAGTTTTCCAAGAGACCCAGTACTTC.

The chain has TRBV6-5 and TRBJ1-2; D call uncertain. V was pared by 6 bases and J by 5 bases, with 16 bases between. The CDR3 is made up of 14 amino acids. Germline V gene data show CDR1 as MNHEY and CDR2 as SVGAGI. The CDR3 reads CASRDLTRLYGYTF. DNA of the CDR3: TGTGCCAGCAGGGACCTGACAAGGCTTTATGGCTACACCTTC.